The TCR beta chain under discussion was sequenced for a study of CD8+CD57+ T cells in acquired aplastic anemia. TCR beta VDJ and CDR3 profiles were obtained from a genomic DNA template. TCRdb recomputed calls from the reads with MiXCR, one row per CDR3 protein. Among a few hundred thousand distinct CDR3 sequences listed, roughly 59% were seen once. The CDR3 extends over 14 amino acids. CDR1 and CDR2 from the germline V gene are SGHTA and FQGTGA. The ends were cut back, 5 bases at V and 11 bases at J, with 20 bases in the middle. By flow cytometry, patients selected for sequencing had shown an expansion of CD8+CD57+ cells. The blood sampling took place in patients who had so far received no therapy.

The clonotype comes from a human donor with aplastic anemia. This chain connects TRBV7-3 to TRBJ2-3; the D gene could be TRBD1 or TRBD2 (6 bases each). Sequencing was carried out using sorted CD4+, CD8+, or CD8+CD57+ T cells (not recorded which) from PBMCs. The CDR3 here is CASSPGGSYNEQYF. CDR3 nucleotide sequence: TGTGCCAGCAGCCCCGGGGGCTCCTACAATGAGCAGTATTTT.